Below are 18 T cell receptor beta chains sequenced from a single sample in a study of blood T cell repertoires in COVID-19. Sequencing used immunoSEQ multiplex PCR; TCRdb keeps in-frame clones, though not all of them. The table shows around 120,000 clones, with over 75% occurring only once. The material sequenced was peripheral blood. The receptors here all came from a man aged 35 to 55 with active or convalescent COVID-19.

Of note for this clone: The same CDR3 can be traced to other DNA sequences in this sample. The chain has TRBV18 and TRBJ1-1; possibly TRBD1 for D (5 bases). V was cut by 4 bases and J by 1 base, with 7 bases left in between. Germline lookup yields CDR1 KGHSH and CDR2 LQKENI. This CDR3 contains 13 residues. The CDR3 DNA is TGTGCCAGCTCACTTGACAGGAACACTGAAGCTTTCTTT. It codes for CASSLDRNTEAFF.

CDR3: CASSAMGLAGETQYF. The CDR3 bases are TGTGCCAGCAGCGCAATGGGACTAGCGGGGGAGACCCAGTACTTC. The chain couples TRBV11-2 to TRBJ2-5; 13 bases line up with TRBD2. V lost 5 bases and J lost 5; bases outside the gene matches: 5. The CDR3 runs to 15 residues. CDR1 SGHAT and CDR2 FQNNGV come from the germline V gene.

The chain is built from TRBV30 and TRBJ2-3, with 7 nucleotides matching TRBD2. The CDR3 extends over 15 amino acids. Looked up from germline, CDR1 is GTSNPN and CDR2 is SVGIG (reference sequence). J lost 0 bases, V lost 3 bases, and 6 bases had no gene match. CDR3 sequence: CAWRGLDLSTDTQYF. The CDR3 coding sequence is TGTGCCTGGAGAGGACTAGATTTGAGCACAGATACGCAGTATTTT.

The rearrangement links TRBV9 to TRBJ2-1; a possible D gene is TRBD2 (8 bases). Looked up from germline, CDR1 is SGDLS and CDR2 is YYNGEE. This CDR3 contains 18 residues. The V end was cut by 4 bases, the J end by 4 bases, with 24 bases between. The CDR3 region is CASSTREGGGQIYNEQFF. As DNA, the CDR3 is TGTGCCAGCAGCACCCGGGAGGGGGGGGGACAGATATACAATGAGCAGTTCTTC.

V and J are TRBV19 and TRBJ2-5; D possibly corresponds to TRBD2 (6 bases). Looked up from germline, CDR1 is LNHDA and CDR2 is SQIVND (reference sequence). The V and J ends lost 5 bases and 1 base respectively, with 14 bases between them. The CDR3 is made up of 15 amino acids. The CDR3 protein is CASSPGDLSQETQYF. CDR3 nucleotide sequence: TGTGCCAGTAGTCCTGGGGACTTGAGCCAAGAGACCCAGTACTTC.

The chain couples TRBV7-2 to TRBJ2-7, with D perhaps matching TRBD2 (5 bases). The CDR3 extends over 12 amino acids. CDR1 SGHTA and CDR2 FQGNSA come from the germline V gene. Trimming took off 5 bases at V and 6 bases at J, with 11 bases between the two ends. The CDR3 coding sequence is TGTGCCAGCAGCACACTAGGCTCCGAGCAGTACTTC. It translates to CASSTLGSEQYF.

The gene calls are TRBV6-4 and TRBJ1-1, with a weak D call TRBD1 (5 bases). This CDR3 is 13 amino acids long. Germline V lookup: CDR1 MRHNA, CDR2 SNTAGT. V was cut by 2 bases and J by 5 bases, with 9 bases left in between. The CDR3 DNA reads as TGTGCCAGCAGTGACCAGGGTGGGACTGAAGCTTTCTTT. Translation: CASSDQGGTEAFF.

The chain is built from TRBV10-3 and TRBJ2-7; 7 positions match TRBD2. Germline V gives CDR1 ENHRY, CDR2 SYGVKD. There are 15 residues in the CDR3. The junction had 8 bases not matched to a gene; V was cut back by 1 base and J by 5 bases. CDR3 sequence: CAISEWGGKNDEQYF. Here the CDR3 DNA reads TGTGCCATCAGTGAGTGGGGGGGGAAAAACGACGAGCAGTACTTC.

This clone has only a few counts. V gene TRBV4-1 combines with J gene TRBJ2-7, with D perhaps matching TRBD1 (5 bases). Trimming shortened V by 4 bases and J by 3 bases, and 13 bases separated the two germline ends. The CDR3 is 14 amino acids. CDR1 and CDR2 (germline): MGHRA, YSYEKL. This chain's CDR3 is CASSRDGQGYEQYF. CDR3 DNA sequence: TGCGCCAGCAGCCGTGACGGACAAGGCTACGAGCAGTACTTC.

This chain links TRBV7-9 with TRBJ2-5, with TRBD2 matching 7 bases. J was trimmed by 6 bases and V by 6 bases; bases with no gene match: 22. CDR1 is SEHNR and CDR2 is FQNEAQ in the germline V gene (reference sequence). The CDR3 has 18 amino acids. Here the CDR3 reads CASSSAQASGLFQKTQYF. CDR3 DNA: TGTGCCAGCAGTTCCGCCCAGGCTAGCGGCCTATTCCAGAAGACCCAGTACTTC.

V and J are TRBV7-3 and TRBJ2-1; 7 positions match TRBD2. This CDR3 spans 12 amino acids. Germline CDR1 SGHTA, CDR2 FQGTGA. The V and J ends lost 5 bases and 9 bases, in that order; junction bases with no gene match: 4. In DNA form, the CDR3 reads TGTGCCAGCAGCGCACGGGGGGTTGAGCAGTTCTTC. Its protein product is CASSARGVEQFF. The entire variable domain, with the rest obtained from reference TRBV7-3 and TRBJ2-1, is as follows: GAGVSQTPSNKVTEKGKYVELRCDPISGHTALYWYRQSLGQGPEFLIYFQGTGAADDSGLPNDRFFAVRPEGSVSTLKIQRTERGDSAVYLCASSARGVEQFFGPGTRLTVL.

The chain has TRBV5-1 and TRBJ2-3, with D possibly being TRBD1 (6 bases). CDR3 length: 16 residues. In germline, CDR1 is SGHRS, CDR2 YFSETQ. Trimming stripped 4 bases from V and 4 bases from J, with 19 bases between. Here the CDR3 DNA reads TGCGCCAGCAGCCCCCGAGGTCAGGGGAAGTCAGATACGCAGTATTTT. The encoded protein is CASSPRGQGKSDTQYF.

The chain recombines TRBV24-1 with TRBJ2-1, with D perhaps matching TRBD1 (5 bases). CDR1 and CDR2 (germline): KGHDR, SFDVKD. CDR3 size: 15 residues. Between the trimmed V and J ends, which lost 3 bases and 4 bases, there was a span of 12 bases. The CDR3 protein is CATSDAGSTYNEQFF. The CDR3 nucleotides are TGTGCCACCAGTGATGCAGGGTCAACGTACAATGAGCAGTTCTTC.

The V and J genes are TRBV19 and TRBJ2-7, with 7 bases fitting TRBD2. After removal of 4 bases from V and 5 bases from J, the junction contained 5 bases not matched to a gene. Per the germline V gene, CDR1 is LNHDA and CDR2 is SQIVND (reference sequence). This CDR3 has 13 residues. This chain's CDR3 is CASSRDYRNEQYF. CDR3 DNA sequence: TGTGCCAGTAGTAGGGACTACCGCAACGAGCAGTACTTC.

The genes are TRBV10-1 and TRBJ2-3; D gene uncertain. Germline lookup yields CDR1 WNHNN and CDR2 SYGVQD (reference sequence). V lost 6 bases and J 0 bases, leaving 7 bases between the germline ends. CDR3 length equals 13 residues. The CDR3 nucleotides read TGCGCCAGCAGCCTGAGGAGCACAGATACGCAGTATTTT. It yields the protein CASSLRSTDTQYF.

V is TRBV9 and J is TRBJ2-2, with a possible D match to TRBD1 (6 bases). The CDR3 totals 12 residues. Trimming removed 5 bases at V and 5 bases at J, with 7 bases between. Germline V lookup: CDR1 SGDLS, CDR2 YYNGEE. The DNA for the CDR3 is TGTGCCAGCAGAACAGGGACCGGGGAGCTGTTTTTT. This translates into CASRTGTGELFF.

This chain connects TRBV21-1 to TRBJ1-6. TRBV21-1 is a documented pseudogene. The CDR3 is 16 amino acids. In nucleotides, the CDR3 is TGTGCCAGCACTTCGGGATTAACGGGGAATAATTCACCCCTCCACTTT. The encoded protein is CASTSGLTGNNSPLHF.

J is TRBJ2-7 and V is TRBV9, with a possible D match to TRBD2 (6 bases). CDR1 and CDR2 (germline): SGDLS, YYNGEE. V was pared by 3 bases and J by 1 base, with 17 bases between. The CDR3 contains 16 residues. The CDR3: CASSAGSGVLSYEQYF. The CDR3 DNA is TGTGCCAGCAGCGCGGGTTCGGGAGTCCTTTCCTACGAGCAGTACTTC.